The subject of this entry is one T cell receptor (beta chain). This sample is drawn from a study of blood T cell repertoires in COVID-19. Study details: Nucleic acid was either cDNA or gDNA, and it came from T cells, B-cell-depleted T cells, or PBMCs.

V lost 3 bases, J lost 7 bases, and 10 bases lay in between. The CDR3 loop spans 13 amino acids. Germline V gene data show CDR1 as MNHEY and CDR2 as SMNVEV (reference sequence). Per the original methods: Reference gene primer amplification gave nucleated cell count estimates. Here immunoSEQ multiplex PCR was the method, and the copy in TCRdb shows in-frame clones only, minus some. Clone size and the V and J calls come from that table; the DNA yielded D and trimming. Of 300,000 to 400,000 clones listed, about 85% were seen once; the top ten hold 1.5% to 2%. The sample consisted of PBMCs or T cells enriched from blood (not recorded which). This receptor was identified in a woman aged 25 to 39 who had been exposed to COVID-19. The J gene is TRBJ2-1, the V gene TRBV27, with D perhaps matching TRBD1 (6 bases). DNA of the CDR3: TGTGCCAGCAGTTTTACAGGGATAAATGAGCAGTTCTTC. This gives the protein CASSFTGINEQFF.